This T cell receptor (beta chain) was identified in a study of cytomegalovirus exposure and HLA in healthy donors. Concerning this clone: Its antigen is undetermined.

In the PCR, 60 Vbeta and 13 Jbeta primers were used. Only in-frame clones appear in the TCRdb table, and some are missing; sequencing was by immunoSEQ multiplex PCR. This table has around 150,000 clones, about four fifths appearing once. Whole-study results and caveats: It was confirmed in vitro that three of the CMV-associated chains were specific for CMV antigens. The authors later found TCR association rates varying by HLA locus, with DRB1 most and HLA-C fewest.

The junction had 5 bases not matched to a gene; V was cut back by 7 bases and J by 5 bases. Germline V CDR1 and CDR2: LNHNV, YYDKDF (reference sequence). CDR3 length: 13 residues. The chain recombines TRBV15 with TRBJ2-1, with TRBD2 matching 7 bases. The sample consisted of PBMCs. This TCR was sampled from a human donor in good health. The CDR3 sequence is CATIGSGNNEQFF. The CDR3, as DNA: TGTGCCACCATCGGAAGCGGGAACAATGAGCAGTTCTTC.